This T cell receptor beta chain originates from a study of blood T cell repertoires in COVID-19. Sequenced by immunoSEQ multiplex PCR; TCRdb stores in-frame clones only, minus some. The sample shows approximately 230,000 clones, 80% to 95% of them seen only once. CDR3 length: 14 residues. Germline-derived CDR1 and CDR2 are SGHNT and YENEEA. With 2 bases removed from V and 0 bases from J, the gap between germline ends came to 8 bases. The TCR sequence derives from a woman between 18 and 29 years old who had recovered from COVID-19. Sequenced sample: PBMCs or T cells enriched from blood (not recorded which). V gene TRBV11-3 combines with J gene TRBJ2-7, with TRBD1 as a possible D gene (5 bases). CDR3 sequence reads: CASSLRGDSYEQYF. CDR3 nucleotide sequence: TGTGCCAGCAGCTTAAGGGGTGACTCCTACGAGCAGTACTTC.